This TCR beta chain derives from a study of patients and donors after allogeneic stem cell transplantation. TCRdb used MiXCR to reprocess the RT-PCR reads, holding one entry per CDR3 protein. The sample has 900,000 to 1,000,000 distinct CDR3 sequences, more than 15% seen once. CDR3 length: 15 residues. V lost 2 bases to trimming and J lost 1 base; unmatched junction nucleotides: 4. Germline values: CDR1 SNHLY, CDR2 FYNNEI. The source is a human donor who was either an allogeneic HSCT recipient or a stem cell or donor lymphocyte infusion donor (not recorded which). It is not recorded whose cells these are; they may come from a transplant donor. The chain links TRBV2 to TRBJ1-1, with 7 bases aligning to TRBD1. Sequencing input: blood, either unsorted or a sorted T cell fraction (not recorded which). The CDR3 reads CASSESPGGNTEAFF. CDR3 sequence (DNA): TGTGCCAGCAGTGAATCCCCAGGGGGGAACACTGAAGCTTTCTTT.